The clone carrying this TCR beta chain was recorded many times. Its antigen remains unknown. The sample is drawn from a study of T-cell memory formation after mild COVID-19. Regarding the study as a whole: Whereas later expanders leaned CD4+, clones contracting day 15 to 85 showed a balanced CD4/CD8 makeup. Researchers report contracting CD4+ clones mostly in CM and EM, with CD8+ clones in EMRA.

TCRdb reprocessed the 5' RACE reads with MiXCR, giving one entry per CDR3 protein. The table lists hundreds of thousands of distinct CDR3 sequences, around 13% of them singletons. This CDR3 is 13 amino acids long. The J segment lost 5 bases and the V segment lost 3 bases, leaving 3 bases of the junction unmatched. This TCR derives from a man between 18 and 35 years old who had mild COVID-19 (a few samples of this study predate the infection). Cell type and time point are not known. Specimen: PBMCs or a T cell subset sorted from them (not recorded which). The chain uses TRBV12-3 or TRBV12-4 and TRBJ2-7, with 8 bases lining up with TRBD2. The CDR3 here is CASSFGTSDEQYF. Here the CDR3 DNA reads TGTGCCAGCAGTTTTGGGACTAGTGACGAGCAGTACTTC.